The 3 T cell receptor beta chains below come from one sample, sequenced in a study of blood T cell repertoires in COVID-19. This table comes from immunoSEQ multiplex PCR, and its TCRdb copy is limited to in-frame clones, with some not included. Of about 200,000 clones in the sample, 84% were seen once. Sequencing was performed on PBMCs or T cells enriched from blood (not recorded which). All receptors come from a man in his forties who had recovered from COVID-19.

The CDR3 loop reads CASSSRQGALWYGYTF. The CDR3 DNA is TGTGCCAGCAGCTCCCGACAGGGGGCGCTGTGGTATGGCTACACCTTC. This rearrangement joins TRBV7-2 to TRBJ1-2; TRBD1 agrees at 10 bases. The CDR3 loop spans 16 amino acids. V lost 4 bases and J lost 5; bases outside the gene matches: 10. The germline V gene has CDR1 SGHTA and CDR2 FQGNSA.

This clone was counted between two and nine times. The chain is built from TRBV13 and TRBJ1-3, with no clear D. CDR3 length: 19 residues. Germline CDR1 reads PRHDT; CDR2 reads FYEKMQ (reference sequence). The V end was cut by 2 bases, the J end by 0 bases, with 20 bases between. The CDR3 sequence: CASSLSGFETASSGNTIYF. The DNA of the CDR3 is TGTGCCAGCAGCTTATCGGGATTTGAGACCGCGAGCTCTGGAAACACCATATATTTT.

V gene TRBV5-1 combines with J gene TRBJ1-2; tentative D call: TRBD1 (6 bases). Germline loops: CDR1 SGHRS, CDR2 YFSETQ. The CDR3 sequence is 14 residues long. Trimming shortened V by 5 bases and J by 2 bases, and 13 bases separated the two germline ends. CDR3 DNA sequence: TGCGCCAGCAGACTTCAAAGGGGGAACTATGGCTACACCTTC. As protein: CASRLQRGNYGYTF.